A single sample is the source of the 26 T cell receptor beta chains below, sequenced in a study of T-cell reconstitution after alpha-beta-depleted transplantation in children (TCRdb year 2016). Read against the paper, the sample's time point label means: day 60 (about 2 months) after transplantation. According to the study, the label for this sample's treatment or condition signals: allogeneic hematopoietic cell transplantation with graft depleted of TCRalphabeta T cells and CD19 B cells. The receptor library was made with PCR. The sequencer was an Illumina HiSeq 2500. To normalize quantification of the TCRbeta repertoire, the TCR libraries were built with molecular barcoding that relied on unique molecular identifiers. The public reads were run again by TCRdb, first through fastp at Q25 and then through MiXCR, and only productive beta chains were kept. Every CDR3 protein is listed once, alongside the most common genes and DNA of its rows. The sample data list tens of thousands of distinct CDR3 sequences, and about a tenth of these were observed just once. The ten biggest clones cover 27% of the sample.

The specimen was PBMCs, mostly from graft donor cells, collected 60 days after TCRalphabeta/CD19-depleted stem cell transplant. The receptors come from a male patient between 2 and 10 years old who had a stem cell transplant for chronic granulomatous disease, so the T cells may come from the graft donor.

The sample holds a few counts of this clonotype. This chain uses TRBV30 with TRBJ1-1; D remains ambiguous. The CDR3 contains 13 residues. Trimming cost V 4 bases and J 0 bases, with 9 bases left between them. Germline V gene data show CDR1 as GTSNPN and CDR2 as SVGIG (reference sequence). The CDR3 DNA sequence: TGTGCCTGGAACCCCGGGGTGAACACTGAAGCTTTCTTT. This translates into CAWNPGVNTEAFF.

This clonotype was detected ten times or more. The chain has TRBV4-1 and TRBJ2-7; 7 bases agree with TRBD2. CDR3 length: 15 residues. Trimming took 0 bases from V and 2 from J; bases not matched to a gene: 4. CDR1 is MGHRA, CDR2 YSYEKL, per germline. CDR3 DNA: TGCGCCAGCAGCCAAGAACCTAGCGGAACCTACGAGCAGTACTTC. Amino acids: CASSQEPSGTYEQYF.

This clonotype occurred many times. The chain combines TRBV10-3 with TRBJ2-2; possible D gene TRBD1, 6 bases. The CDR3 length is 14 residues. CDR1 is ENHRY, CDR2 SYGVKD, per germline. V lost 6 bases and J lost 1, with 9 bases in between. The CDR3 loop reads CAIRKGQNTGELFF. The CDR3 DNA sequence: TGTGCCATCAGGAAGGGACAGAACACCGGGGAGCTGTTTTTT.

This clonotype was seen at least ten times. V is TRBV2 and J is TRBJ2-3; weak D call: TRBD1 (5 bases). This CDR3 region has 13 residues. The germline V gene encodes CDR1 SNHLY and CDR2 FYNNEI. The germline V and J ends were trimmed by 5 bases and 7 bases, with 13 bases remaining between them. The CDR3 protein is CASSSTAINTQYF. The CDR3 coding sequence is TGTGCCAGCAGTTCGACAGCTATCAATACGCAGTATTTT.

The chain carries TRBV19 and TRBJ2-2; D is undetermined. V lost 3 bases and J lost 5, with 1 base in between. The germline V gene encodes CDR1 LNHDA and CDR2 SQIVND (reference sequence). CDR3 length: 11 amino acids. The CDR3 nucleotides are TGTGCCAGTAGTATTACCGGGGAGCTGTTTTTT. Protein product: CASSITGELFF.

This clonotype was counted between two and nine times. As DNA, the CDR3 is TGTGCCAGCAGCGCCCAGCGGGAGATGAACATTCAGTACTTC. It codes for CASSAQREMNIQYF. This sequence joins TRBV5-4 and TRBJ2-4; TRBD2 matches at 8 bases. Germline V gene lookup returns CDR1 SGHNT and CDR2 YYREEE (reference sequence). J gave up 7 bases and V 4 bases, and 7 bases lay outside the gene matches. CDR3 size: 14 residues.

There are a few counts of this clonotype. V is TRBV28 and J is TRBJ2-7, with 14 bases lining up with TRBD2. CDR1 is MDHEN and CDR2 is SYDVKM in the germline V gene. The CDR3 extends over 15 amino acids. The V segment lost 2 bases and the J segment 4 bases; nucleotides outside the gene matches: 1. The CDR3 loop is CASSLGTSGSYEQYF. The CDR3, as DNA: TGTGCCAGCAGTTTAGGGACTAGCGGGAGTTACGAGCAGTACTTC.

This clonotype was seen a handful of times. The chain has TRBV19 and TRBJ2-7; D remains unclear. Germline loops: CDR1 LNHDA, CDR2 SQIVND (reference sequence). The CDR3 has 15 amino acids. V lost 1 base, J lost 0 bases, and 10 bases lay in between. This CDR3 reads CASSIGTLRSYEQYF. In DNA form, the CDR3 reads TGTGCCAGTAGTATAGGAACTCTACGCTCCTACGAGCAGTACTTC.

This clonotype was detected many times. The chain uses TRBV5-1 and TRBJ1-1; D unclear. This CDR3 has 13 amino acids. The V and J ends lost 3 bases and 1 base respectively, with 7 bases between them. Per the germline V gene, CDR1 is SGHRS and CDR2 is YFSETQ. The CDR3 here is CASSSPGNTEAFF. In DNA, the CDR3 is TGCGCCAGCAGCTCCCCAGGGAACACTGAAGCTTTCTTT.

This clonotype was counted many times. The chain has TRBV7-7 and TRBJ2-3, with unresolved D. Trimming took off 2 bases at V and 2 bases at J, with 11 bases between the two ends. This CDR3 spans 15 amino acids. Germline CDR1 SSHAT, CDR2 FNYEAQ (reference sequence). The CDR3 protein is CASSLSAEDTDTQYF. In DNA, the CDR3 is TGTGCCAGCAGCTTATCGGCGGAAGACACAGATACGCAGTATTTT. Full variable domain (rest looked up from reference TRBV7-7 and TRBJ2-3): GAGVSQSPRYKVTKRGQDVTLRCDPISSHATLYWYQQALGQGPEFLTYFNYEAQPDKSGLPSDRFSAERPEGSISTLTIQRTEQRDSAMYRCASSLSAEDTDTQYFGPGTRLTVL.

On this clonotype: Just one base apart from a much larger clone, this may be a read error. V gene TRBV5-1 combines with J gene TRBJ2-7; D gene uncertain. V was shortened by 4 bases and J by 1 base, with 9 bases between the two germline ends. This CDR3 region has 13 residues. CDR1 SGHRS and CDR2 YFSETQ come from the germline V gene. CDR3 protein: CASSEGPSYEQYF. The DNA of the CDR3 is TGCGCCAGCAGCGAAGGACCGTCCTACGAGCAGTACTTC.

This clonotype was seen repeatedly, ten times or more. The chain employs TRBV30 and TRBJ2-1; D gene ambiguous. The CDR3 is made up of 14 amino acids. Between the trimmed V and J ends, which lost 3 bases and 3 bases, there was a span of 12 bases. Per germline, CDR1 GTSNPN and CDR2 SVGIG (reference sequence). The DNA of the CDR3 is TGTGCCTGGAGCGCGAACCGTATCTACAATGAGCAGTTCTTC. This gives the protein CAWSANRIYNEQFF.

This clonotype was counted many times. The rearrangement joins TRBV6-5 to TRBJ1-1, with TRBD1 identical over 10 bases. CDR3 length equals 14 residues. Losses at the gene ends were 5 bases for V and 5 bases for J; bases not matched to a gene: 5. In germline, CDR1 is MNHEY, CDR2 SVGAGI. The CDR3 here is CASSRDRGGTEAFF. The CDR3 DNA is TGTGCCAGCAGTAGGGACAGGGGAGGAACTGAAGCTTTCTTT.

This clonotype has ten or more counts. V usage is TRBV27 and J usage is TRBJ2-3, with a tentative D call TRBD1 (5 bases). CDR3 length: 13 residues. The germline V and J ends were trimmed by 8 bases and 6 bases, with 15 bases remaining between them. Germline V gene data show CDR1 as MNHEY and CDR2 as SMNVEV (reference sequence). The CDR3 region is CASSRRETDTQYF. The CDR3 region has the DNA TGTGCCAGCTCCCGCAGGGAAACGGATACGCAGTATTTT.

This clonotype is labeled as medium-sized. The J gene is TRBJ1-1, the V gene TRBV24-1, with unresolved D. V lost 7 bases and J 1 base, leaving 9 bases between the germline ends. Germline V gene data show CDR1 as KGHDR and CDR2 as SFDVKD. The CDR3 extends over 13 amino acids. CDR3 sequence reads: CATRGGRNTEAFF. The CDR3 DNA follows: TGTGCCACCAGGGGAGGTCGGAACACTGAAGCTTTCTTT.

In its sample, this clonotype was seen many times. CDR3 in DNA: TGCGCCAGCAGCTTGACGGGGGCGGTTGGGGCCAACGTCCTGACTTTC. It is translated as CASSLTGAVGANVLTF. This sequence joins TRBV5-1 and TRBJ2-6; D is possibly TRBD1 or TRBD2 (6 bases each). The V end lost 1 base, the J end lost 3 bases, and 11 bases lay between the germline ends. The CDR3 sequence is 16 residues long. Germline V gene data show CDR1 as SGHRS and CDR2 as YFSETQ.

Of note for this clonotype: Just one base apart from a much larger clone, this may be a read error. V usage is TRBV11-2 and J usage is TRBJ2-3, with D tentatively TRBD2 (6 bases). The germline V gene has CDR1 SGHAT and CDR2 FQNNGV. CDR3 length equals 15 residues. V lost 1 base and J 4 bases, leaving 12 bases between the germline ends. CDR3 residues: CASSLGWGEADTQYF. In DNA form, the CDR3 reads TGTGCCAGCAGCTTAGGTTGGGGGGAAGCAGATACGCAGTATTTT.

At least ten counts were recorded for this clonotype. The V gene is TRBV5-1, the J gene TRBJ2-2; TRBD2 might be the D (6 bases). Per the germline V gene, CDR1 is SGHRS and CDR2 is YFSETQ. V was clipped by 0 bases and J by 4 bases, with 13 bases between them. CDR3 length: 16 residues. The CDR3 region is CASSLARMEGTGELFF. DNA for the CDR3: TGCGCCAGCAGCTTGGCCCGGATGGAGGGCACCGGGGAGCTGTTTTTT.

This clonotype was recorded at least ten times. The CDR3 nucleotides read TGTGCCATCAGTTTAAGGACTAGCAATGAGCAGTTCTTC. The encoded protein is CAISLRTSNEQFF. J is TRBJ2-1 and V is TRBV10-3; the match to TRBD2 covers 7 bases. There are 13 residues in the CDR3. Trimming cost V 5 bases and J 6 bases; bases outside gene matches: 4. The germline CDR1 and CDR2 sequences are ENHRY and SYGVKD.

In its sample, this clonotype was seen a few times. V is TRBV11-1 and J is TRBJ2-5; TRBD1 agrees at 9 bases. CDR1 is SGHAT, CDR2 FQDESV, per germline (reference sequence). V shed 4 bases and J 5 bases; nucleotides not matched to a gene: 17. The CDR3 length is 18 residues. As DNA, the CDR3 is TGTGCCAGCAGCTACCCAACCCTGGGACAGGGAAGTCGGGAGACCCAGTACTTC. Its translation is CASSYPTLGQGSRETQYF.

Only a few counts were recorded for this clonotype. The chain recombines TRBV20-1 with TRBJ2-5, with 9 positions matching TRBD1. Germline trimming cut 3 bases from V and 5 bases from J; bases unmatched to any gene: 7. The CDR3 contains 14 residues. Looked up from germline, CDR1 is DFQATT and CDR2 is SNEGSKA (reference sequence). The DNA of the CDR3 is TGCAGTGCTAGGGGGACAGGGATCGGCGAGACCCAGTACTTC. Protein sequence: CSARGTGIGETQYF.

This clonotype has ten or more counts. The CDR3 coding sequence is TGTGCCAGCAGCTTATCCGGGACTCTGGGGGCGTTCTTC. Protein product: CASSLSGTLGAFF. J is TRBJ2-1 and V is TRBV11-2, with D perhaps being TRBD1 or TRBD2 (6 bases each). The CDR3 covers 13 residues. V was pared by 2 bases and J by 15 bases, with 17 bases between. Per the germline V gene, CDR1 is SGHAT and CDR2 is FQNNGV.

This clonotype was observed at least ten times. The chain carries TRBV16 and TRBJ2-3; D not resolved. V lost 4 bases and J lost 3, with 8 bases in between. The CDR3 covers 13 residues. Germline V gene lookup returns CDR1 KGHSY and CDR2 FQNENV. The CDR3: CASSRLQTDTQYF. CDR3 DNA sequence: TGTGCCAGCAGCCGACTTCAGACAGATACGCAGTATTTT.

This clonotype was picked up many times. The chain links TRBV29-1 to TRBJ1-4; D not resolved. V lost 5 bases, J lost 8 bases, and 15 bases lay in between. This CDR3 has 13 amino acids. Germline CDR1 is SQVTM and CDR2 is ANQGSEA. CDR3: CSVRFLPGEKLFF. CDR3 bases: TGCAGCGTTCGGTTTCTCCCGGGGGAAAAACTGTTTTTT.

This clonotype was seen ten or more times. The chain uses TRBV19 and TRBJ2-1, with 8 bases that match TRBD1. Germline values: CDR1 LNHDA, CDR2 SQIVND (reference sequence). V shed 7 bases and J 5 bases; nucleotides not matched to a gene: 7. This CDR3 contains 14 residues. In DNA, the CDR3 is TGTGCCAGTAATCGACAGGGGCCTAACAATGAGCAGTTCTTC. This gives the protein CASNRQGPNNEQFF.

Ten or more counts support this clonotype. The chain recombines TRBV18 with TRBJ2-3, with D maybe TRBD1 (6 bases). The CDR3 loop spans 15 amino acids. V lost 3 bases, J lost 2 bases, and 12 bases lay in between. Germline values: CDR1 KGHSH, CDR2 LQKENI. The DNA for the CDR3 is TGTGCCAGCTCACCTTTGACAGGAAACACAGATACGCAGTATTTT. This encodes CASSPLTGNTDTQYF.